Sequencing of this T cell receptor beta chain was carried out in a study of shared clonotypes between healthy human individuals. Investigators divided CD4+ cells into CD45RA+ naive and CD45RA-negative memory subsets. The CDR3 runs 16 residues. CDR1 MGHRA and CDR2 YSYEKL come from the germline V gene. V was shortened by 0 bases and J by 7 bases, with 18 bases between the two germline ends. Sequencing was performed with immunoSEQ multiplex PCR; in TCRdb, only in-frame clones are kept and a portion is missing. The repertoire holds about 2.3 million clones, with just under 95% as singletons. The sequence derives from a man younger than 30 in good health. Some clones in this sample may be carry-over from other donors' samples. This chain joins TRBV4-1 and TRBJ1-2; D unclear. Sequencing was done on a sample of naive CD4+ T cells from PBMCs. Subset specified: CD45RA+ positively selected. CDR3 coding DNA: TGCGCCAGCAGCCAAGATCCTGGATCACCGATAGGTGGCTACACCTTC. Its translation: CASSQDPGSPIGGYTF.